The clone carrying this TCR beta chain has a count of ten or more. A read error may account for a junction end that differs from germline. This record belongs to a study of T cell repertoires in cytomegalovirus infection. The germline V gene has CDR1 SGHTA and CDR2 FQGNSA. The CDR3 contains 13 residues. Each CDR3 protein gets one entry after TCRdb re-called the reads with MiXCR. In the table there are approximately 240,000 distinct CDR3 sequences, approximately 13% of which are singletons. The chain joins TRBV7-2 to TRBJ1-2; D gene unclear. What was sequenced was PBMCs. The receptor was derived from a human donor in good health (CMV status not recorded). Some clones in this sample may be carry-over from other donors' samples. CDR3 region: CASSPDWESGRLF. For the CDR3, the DNA is TGTGCCAGCAGCCCAGATTGGGAGAGTGGACGGCTCTTC.